Listed below are T cell receptor beta chains from one sample, sequenced in a study of cytomegalovirus exposure and HLA in healthy donors. Produced via immunoSEQ multiplex PCR; TCRdb's table is partial and in-frame only. The sample lists about 100,000 clones; around 77% were seen once. Sequenced material: PBMCs. The source is a woman in her sixties or seventies in good health and CMV-seropositive. Both conserved end residues are part of each CDR3. D genes are given only for firm matches. Some rows have no size entry. The others give once, few or many, or a class for an expanded clone.

D: NA
J: TRBJ2-1
size: NA
V: TRBV11-2
CDR3: CASSLGRNNEQFF
DNA: TGTGCCAGCAGCTTAGGGCGGAACAATGAGCAGTTCTTC

D: TRBD2
J: TRBJ2-2
size: NA
V: TRBV9
CDR3: CASSAQPSGRSAGELFF
DNA: TGTGCCAGCAGCGCTCAACCTAGCGGGAGGTCCGCCGGGGAGCTGTTTTTT

D: NA
J: TRBJ2-7
size: NA
V: TRBV5-1
CDR3: CASSLGDNPYEQYF
DNA: TGCGCCAGCAGCTTGGGTGACAACCCCTACGAGCAGTACTTC

D: TRBD1
J: TRBJ1-1
size: NA
V: TRBV9
CDR3: CASSAYQTLTGSGTEAFF
DNA: TGTGCCAGCAGCGCTTACCAGACTTTGACAGGGTCGGGCACTGAAGCTTTCTTT

D: NA
J: TRBJ2-7
size: few
V: TRBV6-1
CDR3: CASSVGTHSYF
DNA: TGTGCCAGCAGTGTGGGGACTCATTCGTACTTC

D: TRBD1
J: TRBJ1-1
size: NA
V: TRBV7-9
CDR3: CASSSDRAAFF
DNA: TGTGCCAGCAGCTCCGACAGGGCGGCTTTCTTT

D: TRBD2
J: TRBJ2-2
size: NA
V: TRBV9
CDR3: CASSPYMGLAGVGGELFF
DNA: TGTGCCAGCAGCCCTTACATGGGACTAGCGGGAGTAGGTGGGGAGCTGTTTTTT

D: TRBD1
J: TRBJ2-1
size: NA
V: TRBV18
CDR3: CASSPQQGGNYNEQFF
DNA: TGTGCCAGCTCACCACAACAGGGGGGTAACTACAATGAGCAGTTCTTC

D: TRBD2
J: TRBJ2-2
size: NA
V: TRBV10-3
CDR3: CAIRGGSGELFF
DNA: TGTGCCATACGCGGGGGGTCCGGGGAGCTGTTTTTT

D: NA
J: TRBJ2-7
size: NA
V: TRBV10-2
CDR3: CASTRSTSYEQYF
DNA: TGCGCCAGCACGAGGAGTACATCCTACGAGCAGTACTTC

D: NA
J: TRBJ2-2
size: NA
V: TRBV5-1
CDR3: CASSLAVLPGELFF
DNA: TGCGCCAGCAGCTTGGCAGTCCTCCCCGGGGAGCTGTTTTTT

D: TRBD2
J: TRBJ2-7
size: NA
V: TRBV19
CDR3: CASSTDTLAGSYEQCF
DNA: TGTGCCAGTAGTACGGACACACTAGCGGGGTCCTACGAGCAGTGCTTC

D: NA
J: TRBJ2-2
size: NA
V: TRBV30
CDR3: CAWSLGANTGELFF
DNA: TGTGCCTGGAGTCTGGGAGCGAACACCGGGGAGCTGTTTTTT

D: NA
J: TRBJ1-1
size: NA
V: TRBV19
CDR3: CASSNSQGTEAFF
DNA: TGTGCCAGTAGTAACTCACAGGGCACTGAAGCTTTCTTT

D: NA
J: TRBJ1-5
size: NA
V: TRBV6-1
CDR3: CASLRGSGSNQPQHF
DNA: TGTGCCAGCCTCCGGGGGTCGGGGAGCAATCAGCCCCAGCATTTT

D: TRBD1
J: TRBJ2-2
size: NA
V: TRBV5-4
CDR3: CASSLEGGANTGELFF
DNA: TGTGCCAGCAGCTTGGAAGGGGGCGCGAACACCGGGGAGCTGTTTTTT

D: TRBD1
J: TRBJ1-5
size: NA
V: TRBV29-1
CDR3: CSVVVGQPNQPQHF
DNA: TGCAGCGTTGTTGTGGGACAGCCTAATCAGCCCCAGCATTTT

D: NA
J: TRBJ2-7
size: once
V: TRBV5-1
CDR3: CASSLWGGGSYEQYF
DNA: TGCGCCAGCAGCTTGTGGGGAGGGGGCTCCTACGAGCAGTACTTC

D: TRBD2
J: TRBJ2-3
size: NA
V: TRBV7-2
CDR3: CASSSGRGDTQYF
DNA: TGTGCCAGCAGCTCAGGGCGGGGGGATACGCAGTATTTT

D: NA
J: TRBJ2-1
size: NA
V: TRBV7-3
CDR3: CASSLGTGIYNEQFF
DNA: TGTGCCAGCAGCTTAGGCACAGGGATCTACAATGAGCAGTTCTTC

D: NA
J: TRBJ1-4
size: few
V: TRBV6-6
CDR3: CASSYSEIFTEKLFF
DNA: TGTGCCAGCAGTTACTCGGAGATCTTTACTGAAAAACTGTTTTTT

D: NA
J: TRBJ2-5
size: NA
V: TRBV5-1
CDR3: CASSLKAGGTQYF
DNA: TGCGCCAGCAGCTTGAAGGCCGGGGGGACCCAGTACTTC

D: TRBD1
J: TRBJ1-4
size: NA
V: TRBV10-1
CDR3: CASSRTGTAEKLFF
DNA: TGCGCCAGCTCCCGGACAGGAACGGCCGAAAAACTGTTTTTT

D: NA
J: TRBJ2-1
size: NA
V: TRBV9
CDR3: CASSPWGGELDEQFF
DNA: TGTGCCAGCAGCCCCTGGGGGGGCGAGTTGGATGAGCAGTTCTTC

D: TRBD1
J: TRBJ1-4
size: NA
V: TRBV27
CDR3: CASSSTGEGVKLFF
DNA: TGTGCCAGCAGTTCCACAGGGGAAGGGGTAAAACTGTTTTTT

D: NA
J: TRBJ2-4
size: few
V: TRBV7-9
CDR3: CASSYSGLAKNIQYF
DNA: TGTGCCAGCAGCTACTCAGGCTTAGCCAAAAACATTCAGTACTTC

D: NA
J: TRBJ1-5
size: few
V: TRBV10-3
CDR3: CAISDSQSNQPQHF
DNA: TGTGCCATCAGTGATAGCCAGAGCAATCAGCCCCAGCATTTT

D: TRBD1
J: TRBJ2-7
size: NA
V: TRBV27
CDR3: CASSLRGDRGPYEQYF
DNA: TGTGCCAGCAGTCTCCGAGGGGACAGGGGCCCCTACGAGCAGTACTTC

D: TRBD1
J: TRBJ1-2
size: NA
V: TRBV5-1
CDR3: CASSPGQGAYGYTF
DNA: TGCGCCAGCAGTCCGGGACAGGGAGCCTATGGCTACACCTTC

D: NA
J: TRBJ1-1
size: NA
V: TRBV18
CDR3: CASSPPERRNTEAFF
DNA: TGTGCCAGCTCACCACCGGAACGGAGGAACACTGAAGCTTTCTTT

D: NA
J: TRBJ2-5
size: NA
V: TRBV5-1
CDR3: CASSRDTLQETQYF
DNA: TGCGCCAGCAGCCGGGACACCCTACAAGAGACCCAGTACTTC

D: TRBD2
J: TRBJ2-1
size: few
V: TRBV7-2
CDR3: CASSVSSGSNEQFF
DNA: TGTGCCAGCAGCGTATCTAGCGGGAGTAATGAGCAGTTCTTC

D: NA
J: TRBJ1-1
size: few
V: TRBV10-3
CDR3: CAIRTGFEAFF
DNA: TGTGCCATCAGAACCGGGTTTGAAGCTTTCTTT

D: NA
J: TRBJ1-1
size: NA
V: TRBV27
CDR3: CASRISAGTSNTEAFF
DNA: TGTGCCAGCAGAATATCCGCAGGGACTTCGAACACTGAAGCTTTCTTT

D: NA
J: TRBJ1-2
size: NA
V: TRBV4-2
CDR3: CASSQGGGRNYGYTF
DNA: TGTGCCAGCAGCCAAGGCGGCGGCAGAAACTATGGCTACACCTTC

D: TRBD2
J: TRBJ2-7
size: NA
V: TRBV19
CDR3: CASTTSGPYEQYF
DNA: TGTGCCAGTACCACTAGCGGGCCCTACGAGCAGTACTTC

D: NA
J: TRBJ2-1
size: NA
V: TRBV7-8
CDR3: CASSLDKLSAGFYNEQFF
DNA: TGTGCCAGCAGCTTAGATAAGTTGAGCGCCGGCTTCTACAATGAGCAGTTCTTC

D: NA
J: TRBJ1-1
size: NA
V: TRBV28
CDR3: CASSPTGIEAFF
DNA: TGTGCCAGCAGTCCAACAGGGATTGAAGCTTTCTTT

D: NA
J: TRBJ2-6
size: NA
V: TRBV29-1
CDR3: CSIRLSGANVLTF
DNA: TGCAGCATTCGGTTGAGTGGGGCCAACGTCCTGACTTTC

D: NA
J: TRBJ1-1
size: NA
V: TRBV2
CDR3: CASRSGLSRNTEAFF
DNA: TGTGCCAGCAGGTCAGGGCTGAGTAGGAACACTGAAGCTTTCTTT

D: NA
J: TRBJ2-1
size: NA
V: TRBV28
CDR3: CASSLAADFSQFF
DNA: TGTGCCAGCAGTTTAGCCGCGGACTTTTCCCAGTTCTTC

D: TRBD1
J: TRBJ1-4
size: NA
V: TRBV5-1
CDR3: CASSHSLGQGNEKLFF
DNA: TGCGCCAGCAGCCATAGCCTAGGACAGGGAAATGAAAAACTGTTTTTT

D: NA
J: TRBJ2-1
size: NA
V: TRBV7-8
CDR3: CASRPTLYNEQFF
DNA: TGTGCCAGCAGGCCGACTCTATACAATGAGCAGTTCTTC

D: NA
J: TRBJ1-5
size: NA
V: TRBV25-1
CDR3: CASSGHGGSAQHF
DNA: TGTGCCAGCAGTGGACACGGGGGATCGGCCCAGCATTTT

D: TRBD1
J: TRBJ1-1
size: NA
V: TRBV7-9
CDR3: CASSRQGAVTEAFF
DNA: TGTGCCAGCAGCCGACAGGGGGCAGTCACTGAAGCTTTCTTT

D: NA
J: TRBJ2-6
size: NA
V: TRBV7-2
CDR3: CASSRSSGANVLTF
DNA: TGTGCCAGCAGCCGGAGCTCTGGGGCCAACGTCCTGACTTTC

D: NA
J: TRBJ2-2
size: NA
V: TRBV11-1
CDR3: CASSLGLNTGELFF
DNA: TGTGCCAGCAGCTTAGGTCTTAACACCGGGGAGCTGTTTTTT

D: TRBD2
J: TRBJ2-3
size: NA
V: TRBV7-2
CDR3: CASSLVAGITDTQYF
DNA: TGTGCCAGCAGCTTAGTAGCGGGGATAACAGATACGCAGTATTTT

D: TRBD1
J: TRBJ1-2
size: once
V: TRBV15
CDR3: CATSRRTGVNYGYTF
DNA: TGTGCCACCAGCAGACGGACAGGGGTTAACTATGGCTACACCTTC

D: NA
J: TRBJ2-2
size: once
V: TRBV30
CDR3: CAWSGGNTGELFF
DNA: TGTGCCTGGAGTGGAGGAAACACCGGGGAGCTGTTTTTT

D: NA
J: TRBJ1-2
size: NA
V: TRBV6-1
CDR3: CASSEEGTQFLNYGYTF
DNA: TGTGCCAGCAGTGAAGAGGGGACACAGTTTCTCAACTATGGCTACACCTTC

D: NA
J: TRBJ1-1
size: few
V: TRBV7-7
CDR3: CASSSRVITEAFF
DNA: TGTGCTAGCAGCTCGCGGGTAATCACTGAAGCTTTCTTT